These T cell receptor beta chains were read from a single sample in a study of blood T cell repertoires in COVID-19. The data were produced by immunoSEQ multiplex PCR, yet TCRdb's version contains in-frame clones alone and is incomplete. The table includes 190,000 or so clones, approximately 84% detected once. The material sequenced was PBMCs or T cells enriched from blood (not recorded which). These receptors originate from a man aged 35 to 55 who had recovered from COVID-19. Each CDR3 is given with its conserved first and last residue. D genes are given only for firm matches. Rows give clone size only sometimes, using once, few, many, or a class for an expanded clone.

d_call: NA
j_call: TRBJ1-2
clone_size: NA
v_call: TRBV4-2
cdr3_aa: CASSQERTSNYGYTF
cdr3_nt: TGTGCCAGCAGCCAAGAGAGGACATCTAACTATGGCTACACCTTC

d_call: TRBD1
j_call: TRBJ2-3
clone_size: NA
v_call: TRBV3-1/TRBV3-2
cdr3_aa: CASSLRDRVADTQYF
cdr3_nt: TGTGCCAGCAGCCTCCGGGACAGGGTAGCAGATACGCAGTATTTT

d_call: TRBD1
j_call: TRBJ2-5
clone_size: NA
v_call: TRBV7-9
cdr3_aa: CASSSDREGETQYF
cdr3_nt: TGTGCCAGCAGCTCGGACAGGGAAGGAGAGACCCAGTACTTC

d_call: NA
j_call: TRBJ2-7
clone_size: NA
v_call: TRBV30
cdr3_aa: CAWSYRDEQYF
cdr3_nt: TGTGCCTGGAGTTACAGGGACGAGCAGTACTTC

d_call: NA
j_call: TRBJ1-2
clone_size: once
v_call: TRBV10-3
cdr3_aa: CAISAPDTDYGYTF
cdr3_nt: TGTGCCATCAGTGCACCGGACACCGACTATGGCTACACCTTC

d_call: TRBD1
j_call: TRBJ1-2
clone_size: NA
v_call: TRBV5-4
cdr3_aa: CASSPMTGDGYTF
cdr3_nt: TGTGCCAGCAGCCCCATGACAGGGGATGGCTACACCTTC

d_call: NA
j_call: TRBJ1-6
clone_size: few
v_call: TRBV30
cdr3_aa: CAWSVLNRHSPLHF
cdr3_nt: TGTGCCTGGAGTGTACTGAATCGCCATTCACCCCTCCACTTT

d_call: TRBD1
j_call: TRBJ2-1
clone_size: NA
v_call: TRBV9
cdr3_aa: CASSVTGGSSYNEQFF
cdr3_nt: TGTGCCAGCAGCGTGACAGGGGGAAGCTCCTACAATGAGCAGTTCTTC

d_call: NA
j_call: TRBJ1-2
clone_size: NA
v_call: TRBV13
cdr3_aa: CASSLASRYNGYTF
cdr3_nt: TGTGCCAGCAGCTTAGCCTCCAGGTACAATGGCTACACCTTC

d_call: TRBD1
j_call: TRBJ1-2
clone_size: NA
v_call: TRBV30
cdr3_aa: CAWSVLGTGDGYTF
cdr3_nt: TGTGCCTGGAGTGTACTGGGGACAGGGGATGGCTACACCTTC

d_call: NA
j_call: TRBJ2-1
clone_size: once
v_call: TRBV12-3/TRBV12-4
cdr3_aa: CASSPGVGTLFF
cdr3_nt: TGTGCCAGCAGCCCAGGGGTAGGGACCCTCTTCTTC

d_call: TRBD1
j_call: TRBJ2-7
clone_size: NA
v_call: TRBV7-7
cdr3_aa: CASAFDRVFYEQYF
cdr3_nt: TGTGCCAGCGCCTTCGACAGGGTCTTCTACGAGCAGTACTTC

d_call: TRBD1
j_call: TRBJ1-2
clone_size: NA
v_call: TRBV28
cdr3_aa: CASRSPGQGYGYTF
cdr3_nt: TGTGCCAGCAGGAGCCCCGGACAGGGCTATGGCTACACCTTC

d_call: NA
j_call: TRBJ1-1
clone_size: once
v_call: TRBV2
cdr3_aa: CASSEPGLTPMNTEAFF
cdr3_nt: TGTGCCAGCAGTGAACCGGGACTGACACCGATGAACACTGAAGCTTTCTTT

d_call: NA
j_call: TRBJ1-4
clone_size: NA
v_call: TRBV15
cdr3_aa: CATSRSRNEKLFF
cdr3_nt: TGTGCCACCAGCAGATCTCGTAATGAAAAACTGTTTTTT

d_call: TRBD2
j_call: TRBJ2-3
clone_size: NA
v_call: TRBV30
cdr3_aa: CAFTGGRRTSTDTQYF
cdr3_nt: TGTGCCTTCACGGGGGGGCGGCGAACTAGCACAGATACGCAGTATTTT

d_call: TRBD2
j_call: TRBJ2-3
clone_size: NA
v_call: TRBV6-2/TRBV6-3
cdr3_aa: CASSLTRLAGGSDTQYF
cdr3_nt: TGTGCCAGCAGTCTCACCCGACTAGCGGGGGGGTCGGATACGCAGTATTTT

d_call: NA
j_call: TRBJ2-2
clone_size: NA
v_call: TRBV6-5
cdr3_aa: CASRTTIPNTGELFF
cdr3_nt: TGTGCCAGCAGGACGACTATCCCGAACACCGGGGAGCTGTTTTTT

d_call: TRBD1
j_call: TRBJ2-1
clone_size: NA
v_call: TRBV5-1
cdr3_aa: CASSLTGDSYNEQFF
cdr3_nt: TGCGCCAGCAGCTTAACAGGGGACTCCTACAATGAGCAGTTCTTC

d_call: NA
j_call: TRBJ1-2
clone_size: NA
v_call: TRBV7-2
cdr3_aa: CASSLPQTVGYTF
cdr3_nt: TGTGCCAGCAGCTTGCCACAGACGGTAGGCTACACCTTC

d_call: TRBD1
j_call: TRBJ1-1
clone_size: NA
v_call: TRBV7-9
cdr3_aa: CASTRTGGNTEAFF
cdr3_nt: TGTGCCAGCACCAGGACAGGGGGGAACACTGAAGCTTTCTTT

d_call: NA
j_call: TRBJ1-5
clone_size: NA
v_call: TRBV5-8
cdr3_aa: CASSSNYQPQHF
cdr3_nt: TGTGCCAGCAGCTCTAATTATCAGCCCCAGCATTTT

d_call: NA
j_call: TRBJ1-5
clone_size: NA
v_call: TRBV3-1/TRBV3-2
cdr3_aa: CASGGLEGNQPQHF
cdr3_nt: TGTGCCAGCGGGGGGTTGGAGGGCAATCAGCCCCAGCATTTT

d_call: TRBD2
j_call: TRBJ2-1
clone_size: NA
v_call: TRBV6-5
cdr3_aa: CASRPRLAGNNEQFF
cdr3_nt: TGTGCCAGCAGACCCCGACTAGCGGGGAACAATGAGCAGTTCTTC

d_call: NA
j_call: TRBJ1-2
clone_size: once
v_call: TRBV6-1
cdr3_aa: CASSEATGYGYTF
cdr3_nt: TGTGCCAGCAGTGAAGCTACAGGGTATGGCTACACCTTC

d_call: NA
j_call: TRBJ2-3
clone_size: NA
v_call: TRBV5-1
cdr3_aa: CASSLAGGQFSRAQYF
cdr3_nt: TGCGCCAGCAGCTTGGCCGGGGGGCAGTTTTCTAGGGCGCAGTATTTT

d_call: NA
j_call: TRBJ1-5
clone_size: NA
v_call: TRBV10-1
cdr3_aa: CASAYCRGASSRQPQHF
cdr3_nt: TGCGCCAGCGCCTATTGTCGGGGGGCGAGTTCGCGTCAGCCCCAGCATTTT

d_call: TRBD1
j_call: TRBJ1-5
clone_size: once
v_call: TRBV7-2
cdr3_aa: CASSRSPGQNQPQHF
cdr3_nt: TGTGCCAGCAGTCGATCACCGGGACAGAATCAGCCCCAGCATTTT

d_call: TRBD1
j_call: TRBJ1-1
clone_size: NA
v_call: TRBV18
cdr3_aa: CASSPRGQAANTEAFF
cdr3_nt: TGTGCCAGCTCACCGAGGGGACAGGCGGCAAACACTGAAGCTTTCTTT

d_call: TRBD1
j_call: TRBJ1-3
clone_size: once
v_call: TRBV4-2
cdr3_aa: CASSQDAGGFSGNTIYF
cdr3_nt: TGTGCCAGCAGCCAAGATGCAGGGGGCTTCTCTGGAAACACCATATATTTT

d_call: NA
j_call: TRBJ1-5
clone_size: NA
v_call: TRBV2
cdr3_aa: CASSKQGRSNQPQHF
cdr3_nt: TGTGCCAGCAGTAAACAGGGTCGAAGCAATCAGCCCCAGCATTTT

d_call: NA
j_call: TRBJ2-1
clone_size: NA
v_call: TRBV2
cdr3_aa: CASFLEESPPKIYNEQFF
cdr3_nt: TGTGCCAGCTTTTTGGAGGAGTCCCCGCCTAAAATATACAATGAGCAGTTCTTC

d_call: NA
j_call: TRBJ2-1
clone_size: NA
v_call: TRBV9
cdr3_aa: CASSLGQYNEQFF
cdr3_nt: TGTGCCAGCAGCCTAGGACAGTACAATGAGCAGTTCTTC

d_call: NA
j_call: TRBJ1-2
clone_size: NA
v_call: TRBV27
cdr3_aa: CASSLIGTPQRGYTF
cdr3_nt: TGTGCCAGCAGTTTAATAGGGACACCGCAGCGAGGCTACACCTTC

d_call: NA
j_call: TRBJ1-1
clone_size: NA
v_call: TRBV25-1
cdr3_aa: CASSRMAGNNEAFF
cdr3_nt: TGTGCCAGCAGCAGAATGGCGGGAAACAATGAAGCTTTCTTT

d_call: TRBD1
j_call: TRBJ1-3
clone_size: NA
v_call: TRBV5-5
cdr3_aa: CASSLDVTGAGNTIYF
cdr3_nt: TGTGCCAGCAGCTTGGATGTGACAGGGGCTGGAAACACCATATATTTT

d_call: NA
j_call: TRBJ1-2
clone_size: NA
v_call: TRBV19
cdr3_aa: CASSSPGYGYTF
cdr3_nt: TGTGCCAGTAGTAGCCCAGGGTATGGCTACACCTTC

d_call: NA
j_call: TRBJ1-1
clone_size: few
v_call: TRBV7-8
cdr3_aa: CASSRLDRNTEAFF
cdr3_nt: TGTGCCAGCAGCCGTTTAGACAGGAACACTGAAGCTTTCTTT

d_call: NA
j_call: TRBJ1-5
clone_size: NA
v_call: TRBV29-1
cdr3_aa: CSVARENQPQHF
cdr3_nt: TGCAGCGTAGCCAGGGAAAATCAGCCCCAGCATTTT

d_call: TRBD2
j_call: TRBJ2-5
clone_size: NA
v_call: TRBV9
cdr3_aa: CASSASGQETQYF
cdr3_nt: TGTGCCAGCAGCGCTAGCGGCCAAGAGACCCAGTACTTC

d_call: TRBD1
j_call: TRBJ1-2
clone_size: NA
v_call: TRBV7-2
cdr3_aa: CASSRQTAGQGARSYTF
cdr3_nt: TGTGCCAGCAGTCGGCAGACGGCGGGACAGGGTGCACGAAGCTACACCTTC

d_call: NA
j_call: TRBJ2-7
clone_size: NA
v_call: TRBV5-1
cdr3_aa: CASRSGQGGYEQYF
cdr3_nt: TGCGCCAGCAGATCTGGACAGGGAGGGTACGAGCAGTACTTC

d_call: TRBD2
j_call: TRBJ2-1
clone_size: NA
v_call: TRBV10-3
cdr3_aa: CAISESWGASGSEQFF
cdr3_nt: TGTGCCATCAGTGAGTCGTGGGGGGCTAGCGGGAGTGAGCAGTTCTTC

d_call: NA
j_call: TRBJ1-1
clone_size: NA
v_call: TRBV19
cdr3_aa: CASSSVGGRTEAFF
cdr3_nt: TGTGCCAGTAGTTCGGTGGGGGGGCGGACTGAAGCTTTCTTT

d_call: TRBD1
j_call: TRBJ1-1
clone_size: NA
v_call: TRBV15
cdr3_aa: CATSRRLDRGPEAFF
cdr3_nt: TGTGCCACCAGCAGGAGACTGGACAGGGGCCCTGAAGCTTTCTTT

d_call: TRBD1
j_call: TRBJ2-7
clone_size: NA
v_call: TRBV3-1/TRBV3-2
cdr3_aa: CASSQPTGGKYEQYF
cdr3_nt: TGTGCCAGCAGCCAACCGACAGGGGGCAAATACGAGCAGTACTTC

d_call: TRBD1
j_call: TRBJ1-5
clone_size: few
v_call: TRBV29-1
cdr3_aa: CSVGQGQNQPQHF
cdr3_nt: TGCAGCGTCGGACAGGGTCAGAATCAGCCCCAGCATTTT

d_call: TRBD1
j_call: TRBJ2-7
clone_size: few
v_call: TRBV6-1
cdr3_aa: CASSEALTGGFSYEQYF
cdr3_nt: TGTGCCAGCAGTGAAGCGCTGACAGGGGGTTTCTCCTACGAGCAGTACTTC

d_call: TRBD1
j_call: TRBJ2-6
clone_size: NA
v_call: TRBV29-1
cdr3_aa: CSVVLGGAGGANVLTF
cdr3_nt: TGCAGCGTTGTGTTAGGGGGCGCGGGTGGGGCCAACGTCCTGACTTTC

d_call: TRBD1
j_call: TRBJ2-7
clone_size: NA
v_call: TRBV27
cdr3_aa: CASSLSWTGNYEQYF
cdr3_nt: TGTGCCAGCAGTTTATCGTGGACAGGGAACTACGAGCAGTACTTC

d_call: NA
j_call: TRBJ2-5
clone_size: NA
v_call: TRBV7-9
cdr3_aa: CASSLAGGPFGQETQYF
cdr3_nt: TGTGCCAGCAGCTTAGCAGGAGGCCCCTTTGGGCAAGAGACCCAGTACTTC

d_call: NA
j_call: TRBJ1-3
clone_size: NA
v_call: TRBV10-3
cdr3_aa: CAISDISSSGNTIYF
cdr3_nt: TGTGCCATCAGTGATATATCTAGCTCTGGAAACACCATATATTTT

d_call: TRBD2
j_call: TRBJ2-3
clone_size: NA
v_call: TRBV27
cdr3_aa: CASVSRLAGNLNTQYF
cdr3_nt: TGTGCCAGTGTCTCTAGACTAGCGGGGAATTTGAATACGCAGTATTTT

d_call: TRBD2
j_call: TRBJ2-2
clone_size: NA
v_call: TRBV4-2
cdr3_aa: CASSQGAGGTGELFF
cdr3_nt: TGTGCCAGCAGCCAAGGAGCGGGGGGCACCGGGGAGCTGTTTTTT